This record concerns one T cell receptor beta chain sequence. The record originates from a study of patients and donors after allogeneic stem cell transplantation. The length of the CDR3 is 17 residues. Germline V gene sequence: CDR1 MGHDK, CDR2 SYGVNS. V was shortened by 0 bases and J by 0 bases, with 11 bases between the two germline ends. TCRdb ran MiXCR on the RT-PCR reads and lists one entry per CDR3 protein. Among fewer than 180,000 distinct CDR3 sequences listed, about 40% were seen once. The genes are TRBV25-1 and TRBJ1-4, with D perhaps matching TRBD1 (5 bases). The receptor was isolated from a human donor who was either an allogeneic HSCT recipient or a stem cell or donor lymphocyte infusion donor (not recorded which). It is not recorded whose cells these are; they may come from a transplant donor. The sequencing input was blood, either unsorted or a sorted T cell fraction (not recorded which). CDR3 sequence (DNA): TGTGCCAGCAGTGAATACGGGACCGTGGCAACTAATGAAAAACTGTTTTTT. Translation: CASSEYGTVATNEKLFF.